The 11 T cell receptor beta chains given below trace back to one sample, sequenced in a study of beta chain features in type 1 diabetes. Since all of the isolated RNA was reverse transcribed, expressed TCRB transcripts were what got sequenced. TCRdb keeps only in-frame clones here, not all; method: immunoSEQ multiplex PCR. The table records 300,000 to 450,000 clones, about 20% of them present only once. Input material: naive CD4+ T cells from blood. These TCRs come from a woman aged 18-35 years in good health.

This clone was picked up a small number of times. This chain links TRBV6-5 with TRBJ2-1, with D perhaps matching TRBD1 (5 bases). The germline V gene encodes CDR1 MNHEY and CDR2 SVGAGI. Trimming left V 2 bases short and J 0 bases short, with 8 bases between. The length of the CDR3 is 15 residues. The CDR3 loop reads CASSYGGASYNEQFF. CDR3 bases: TGTGCCAGCAGTTACGGTGGGGCCTCCTACAATGAGCAGTTCTTC.

This clone was detected only a few times. The chain employs TRBV5-1 and TRBJ1-1; D might be TRBD1 (5 bases). CDR3 size: 13 residues. The V gene's germline CDR1 is SGHRS and CDR2 YFSETQ. V lost 0 bases to trimming and J lost 5 bases, with 8 bases between them. This chain's CDR3 is CASSLEGKTEAFF. The CDR3 nucleotides are TGCGCCAGCAGCTTGGAGGGGAAAACTGAAGCTTTCTTT.

The chain couples TRBV5-1 to TRBJ2-7; 11 bases agree with TRBD2. Germline CDR1 reads SGHRS; CDR2 reads YFSETQ. The V and J ends lost 0 bases and 3 bases, in that order; junction bases with no gene match: 8. CDR3 length: 17 amino acids. CDR3 sequence reads: CASSLASGGQVVYEQYF. DNA for the CDR3: TGCGCCAGCAGCTTGGCTAGCGGGGGGCAGGTCGTCTACGAGCAGTACTTC.

The chain uses TRBV2 and TRBJ1-5; 10 nucleotides align to TRBD1. Germline V CDR1 and CDR2: SNHLY, FYNNEI. V shed 5 bases and J 6 bases; nucleotides not matched to a gene: 7. There are 15 residues in the CDR3. The CDR3 loop reads CASSLTGGSGQPQHF. The CDR3 DNA sequence: TGTGCCAGCAGTCTGACAGGGGGCTCTGGTCAGCCCCAGCATTTT.

This chain links TRBV25-1 with TRBJ2-2; possible D gene TRBD2, 5 bases. The CDR3 length is 14 residues. V dropped 3 bases and J dropped 6 bases, with 11 bases sitting between them. From germline, CDR1 is MGHDK and CDR2 SYGVNS. CDR3 amino acids: CASSDPFGAGELFF. Written as DNA, the CDR3 is TGTGCCAGCAGTGACCCATTCGGGGCCGGGGAGCTGTTTTTT.

The genes are TRBV27 and TRBJ2-7, with 7 bases identical to TRBD1. The CDR3 is 13 residues long. Germline CDR1 MNHEY, CDR2 SMNVEV (reference sequence). The trim removed 5 bases at V and 4 bases at J, leaving 5 bases unmatched. CDR3 bases: TGTGCCAGCAGTCGACAGGGATCTTACGAGCAGTACTTC. This encodes CASSRQGSYEQYF.

This clone came up a few times. The chain couples TRBV7-9 to TRBJ2-1; D perhaps matches TRBD2 (5 bases). With 7 bases removed from V and 0 bases from J, the gap between germline ends came to 19 bases. Germline loops: CDR1 SEHNR, CDR2 FQNEAQ (reference sequence). The CDR3 runs to 17 residues. The chain's CDR3 is CASMPPLAGGSYNEQFF. Written as DNA, the CDR3 is TGTGCCAGCATGCCCCCTCTTGCGGGTGGCTCCTACAATGAGCAGTTCTTC.

This clone has more than one count but fewer than ten. The rearrangement joins TRBV2 to TRBJ1-2; D perhaps matches TRBD1 (5 bases). The V gene lost 6 bases and the J gene lost 4 bases, with 9 bases spanning the gap. The CDR3 runs to 12 residues. CDR1 is SNHLY, CDR2 FYNNEI, per germline. The CDR3: CASSERGYGYTF. CDR3 nucleotide sequence: TGTGCCAGCAGCGAAAGGGGCTATGGCTACACCTTC.

This clone came up a few times. The gene calls are TRBV18 and TRBJ2-2; the match to TRBD2 covers 11 bases. The CDR3 is 16 amino acids. Trimming took 3 bases from V and 1 from J; bases not matched to a gene: 1. Germline V lookup: CDR1 KGHSH, CDR2 LQKENI. As DNA, the CDR3 is TGTGCCAGCTCACCGGGGACTAGCGGGAACACCGGGGAGCTGTTTTTT. As protein: CASSPGTSGNTGELFF.

Only a few counts were recorded for this clone. The chain recombines TRBV29-1 with TRBJ1-1; D is perhaps TRBD1 (5 bases). The CDR3 is 12 amino acids. Germline lookup yields CDR1 SQVTM and CDR2 ANQGSEA. Trimming removed 4 bases from V and 6 bases from J, with 12 bases in between. CDR3 DNA: TGCAGCGTTGCATATGGAGGGGCTGAAGCTTTCTTT. It specifies CSVAYGGAEAFF.

This chain links TRBV29-1 with TRBJ2-7, with TRBD2 as a possible D gene (7 bases). CDR1 is SQVTM, CDR2 ANQGSEA, per germline. The CDR3 extends over 14 amino acids. The V end was cut by 7 bases, the J end by 2 bases, with 18 bases between. The CDR3 loop is CSARREGGPYEQYF. In nucleotides, the CDR3 is TGCAGCGCCCGAAGGGAGGGGGGGCCCTACGAGCAGTACTTC.